Shown below are 18 T cell receptor beta chains from a single sample sequenced in a study of TIL therapy for anti-PD-1-resistant metastatic lung cancer. This was the immunoSEQ v3 assay. The method was immunoSEQ multiplex PCR; TCRdb's version includes in-frame clones alone and lacks a portion of them. The data hold tens of thousands of clones, with around 63% observed a single time. Time point noted: pre-treatment sample, taken before nivolumab and TIL therapy. This material consisted of blood, taken at baseline. These receptors were obtained from a person aged 25-85 years with non-small cell lung cancer.

The chain recombines TRBV6-1 with TRBJ1-5; tentatively, D is TRBD1 (6 bases). Germline values: CDR1 MNHNS, CDR2 SASEGT. This CDR3 contains 15 residues. V lost 1 base and J lost 5, with 12 bases in between. The CDR3 DNA reads TGTGCCAGCAGTGAAGACAGGGCTGAGTATCAGCCCCAGCATTTT. Translated: CASSEDRAEYQPQHF.

This chain links TRBV30 with TRBJ1-2, with D unclear. V gave up 3 bases and J gave up 4 bases, with 12 bases separating them. The CDR3 length is 13 residues. In germline, CDR1 is GTSNPN, CDR2 SVGIG (reference sequence). This CDR3 reads CAWRIGSLYGYTF. The CDR3 coding sequence is TGTGCCTGGAGAATAGGATCACTCTATGGCTACACCTTC. The full variable domain, with the rest looked up from reference TRBV30 and TRBJ1-2, is SQTIHQWPATLVQPVGSPLSLECTVEGTSNPNLYWYRQAAGRGLQLLFYSVGIGQISSEVPQNLSASRPQDRQFILSSKKLLLSDSGFYLCAWRIGSLYGYTFGSGTRLTVV.

The chain couples TRBV19 to TRBJ2-5, with D maybe TRBD2 (5 bases). The length of the CDR3 is 13 residues. The V end was cut by 1 base, the J end by 4 bases, with 7 bases between. The germline V gene encodes CDR1 LNHDA and CDR2 SQIVND (reference sequence). The CDR3 nucleotides read TGTGCCAGTAGTATAGGGGCGGGAGAGACCCAGTACTTC. It codes for CASSIGAGETQYF. Supplemented by reference TRBV19 and TRBJ2-5, the full variable domain reads DGGITQSPKYLFRKEGQNVTLSCEQNLNHDAMYWYRQDPGQGLRLIYYSQIVNDFQKGDIAEGYSVSREKKESFPLTVTSAQKNPTAFYLCASSIGAGETQYFGPGTRLLVL.

This rearrangement joins TRBV19 to TRBJ2-5, with 11 nucleotides matching TRBD2. J lost 5 bases, V lost 5 bases, and 16 bases had no gene match. The CDR3 sequence is 18 residues long. The germline CDR1 and CDR2 sequences are LNHDA and SQIVND (reference sequence). Written as DNA, the CDR3 is TGTGCCAGTAGTGTTGGGACTAGCGGATTCCTCAGGGGGGAGACCCAGTACTTC. Translated: CASSVGTSGFLRGETQYF.

V usage is TRBV5-1 and J usage is TRBJ2-2; 11 bases agree with TRBD2. The germline gives CDR1 SGHRS, CDR2 YFSETQ. This CDR3 spans 15 amino acids. After removal of 3 bases from V and 5 bases from J, the junction contained 3 bases not matched to a gene. This CDR3 reads CASSSGTSGTGELFF. The DNA of the CDR3 is TGCGCCAGCAGCTCCGGGACTAGCGGTACCGGGGAGCTGTTTTTT.

CDR3 in amino acids: CASSLGHRINYGYTF. DNA of the CDR3: TGTGCCAGCAGTTTGGGACATCGGATAAACTATGGCTACACCTTC. The chain has TRBV28 and TRBJ1-2; TRBD1 might be the D (6 bases). The V gene lost 3 bases and the J gene lost 2 bases, with 13 bases spanning the gap. The CDR3 has 15 residues. Germline CDR1 is MDHEN and CDR2 is SYDVKM.

The V gene is TRBV6-4, the J gene TRBJ1-2; D not certain. There are 10 residues in the CDR3. CDR1 is MRHNA, CDR2 SNTAGT, per germline. The V gene lost 11 bases and the J gene lost 7 bases, with 11 bases spanning the gap. The CDR3 DNA reads TGTGCCGTCACGTTAGGTGGCTACACCTTC. Its protein product is CAVTLGGYTF.

This clone has a handful of counts. J is TRBJ1-3 and V is TRBV19, with D unclear. This CDR3 has 17 amino acids. Trimming cost V 3 bases and J 3 bases, with 18 bases left between them. Germline V CDR1 and CDR2: LNHDA, SQIVND (reference sequence). The CDR3 DNA reads TGTGCCAGTAGTATCACCGGACGGACGCAGGTTGGAAACACCATATATTTT. It yields the protein CASSITGRTQVGNTIYF.

This clone was found once. This chain uses TRBV29-1 with TRBJ2-1, with D uncertain. Per germline, CDR1 SQVTM and CDR2 ANQGSEA. Trimming took off 7 bases at V and 2 bases at J, with 15 bases between the two ends. This CDR3 spans 14 amino acids. DNA of the CDR3: TGCAGCGCCGCAACGACTGGCACCTACAATGAGCAGTTCTTC. It specifies CSAATTGTYNEQFF.

This clone was counted a single time. The genes are TRBV11-3 and TRBJ2-7, with D hard to call. Trimming took off 8 bases at V and 5 bases at J, with 13 bases between the two ends. The CDR3 runs 12 residues. The germline CDR1 and CDR2 sequences are SGHNT and YENEEA. CDR3 in amino acids: CASSPRSHEQYF. The CDR3 region has the DNA TGTGCCAGCTCACCACGGTCTCACGAGCAGTACTTC.

This sequence joins TRBV2 and TRBJ2-7, with D maybe TRBD1 (6 bases). Trimming pared 7 bases from V and 0 bases from J, leaving 10 bases between. Looked up from germline, CDR1 is SNHLY and CDR2 is FYNNEI. The CDR3 extends over 13 amino acids. DNA for the CDR3: TGTGCCAGCAACAGGGACCGCTCCTACGAGCAGTACTTC. It is translated as CASNRDRSYEQYF.

V gene TRBV7-9 combines with J gene TRBJ2-1, with 8 bases fitting TRBD1. Trimming cost V 1 base and J 8 bases; bases outside gene matches: 10. CDR1 is SEHNR, CDR2 FQNEAQ, per germline (reference sequence). CDR3 length: 16 residues. The CDR3 loop is CASSLGDRPGYYEQFF. As DNA, the CDR3 is TGTGCCAGCAGCTTAGGGGACAGGCCGGGGTATTATGAGCAGTTCTTC.

In this sample, this clone turned up a few times. This chain links TRBV30 with TRBJ1-5, with D perhaps TRBD1 (6 bases). The germline gives CDR1 GTSNPN, CDR2 SVGIG (reference sequence). V lost 0 bases to trimming and J lost 5 bases, with 8 bases between them. The CDR3 runs to 13 residues. In DNA form, the CDR3 reads TGTGCCTGGAGTGTACGGACAGATCAGCCCCAGCATTTT. Amino acid sequence: CAWSVRTDQPQHF.

A single count supports this clone. This rearrangement joins TRBV6-1 to TRBJ1-2, with a tentative D call TRBD1 (5 bases). V shed 6 bases and J shed 8 bases, with 16 bases lying between them. CDR1 is MNHNS and CDR2 is SASEGT in the germline V gene. The CDR3 is 13 residues long. Written as DNA, the CDR3 is TGTGCCAGCAGATTCCGGGGGATGGAAGGCTACACCTTC. Its translation: CASRFRGMEGYTF.

This clone was seen a single time. The chain employs TRBV15 and TRBJ2-7, with D possibly being TRBD1 (5 bases). The germline V gene has CDR1 LNHNV and CDR2 YYDKDF (reference sequence). This CDR3 is 18 amino acids long. Trimming cost V 0 bases and J 2 bases, with 20 bases left between them. The CDR3 DNA sequence: TGTGCCACCAGCAGAGATCTTCAGGGCCCTGGTGGGGCCTACGAGCAGTACTTC. Translated: CATSRDLQGPGGAYEQYF.

J is TRBJ1-6 and V is TRBV4-1; no definite D call. The V end lost 0 bases, the J end lost 5 bases, and 11 bases lay between the germline ends. The CDR3 contains 16 residues. Looked up from germline, CDR1 is MGHRA and CDR2 is YSYEKL. CDR3: CASSQDWSSNNSPLHF. In DNA form, the CDR3 reads TGCGCCAGCAGCCAAGATTGGTCGAGTAATAATTCACCCCTCCACTTT.

This clone showed up just once. The chain joins TRBV12-5 to TRBJ2-5; 9 bases are shared with TRBD1. CDR3 length equals 14 residues. V lost 5 bases to trimming and J lost 5 bases; unmatched junction nucleotides: 6. CDR1 and CDR2 (germline): LGHNT, FRNRAP. The CDR3 nucleotides read TGTGCTAGTGGTCCCTTCGGACAGGGGGAGACCCAGTACTTC. As protein: CASGPFGQGETQYF.

The chain couples TRBV7-9 to TRBJ1-4; D call uncertain. Per the germline V gene, CDR1 is SEHNR and CDR2 is FQNEAQ (reference sequence). The CDR3 consists of 15 residues. Trimming left V 4 bases short and J 3 bases short, with 12 bases between. The CDR3 here is CASSYMGNSNEKLFF. In DNA form, the CDR3 reads TGTGCCAGCAGCTACATGGGGAACTCTAATGAAAAACTGTTTTTT.